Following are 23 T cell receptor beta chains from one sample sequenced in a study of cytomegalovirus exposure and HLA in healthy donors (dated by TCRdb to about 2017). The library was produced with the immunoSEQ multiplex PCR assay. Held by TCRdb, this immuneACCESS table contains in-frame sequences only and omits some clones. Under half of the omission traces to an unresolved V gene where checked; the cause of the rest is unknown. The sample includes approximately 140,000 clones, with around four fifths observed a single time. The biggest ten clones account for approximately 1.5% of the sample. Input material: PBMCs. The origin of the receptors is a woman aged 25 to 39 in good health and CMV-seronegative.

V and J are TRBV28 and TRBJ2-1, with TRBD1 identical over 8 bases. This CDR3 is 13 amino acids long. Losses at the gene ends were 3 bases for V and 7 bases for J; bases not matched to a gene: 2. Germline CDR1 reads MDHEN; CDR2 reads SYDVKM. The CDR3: CASSLTGENEQFF. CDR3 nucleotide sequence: TGTGCCAGCAGTTTGACAGGGGAAAATGAGCAGTTCTTC.

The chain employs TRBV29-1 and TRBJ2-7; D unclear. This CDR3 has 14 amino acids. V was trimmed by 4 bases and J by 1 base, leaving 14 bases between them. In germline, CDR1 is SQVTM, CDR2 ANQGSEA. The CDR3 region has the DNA TGCAGCGTTGTTCGAGGTAGCAAGTCCTACGAGCAGTACTTC. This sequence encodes CSVVRGSKSYEQYF.

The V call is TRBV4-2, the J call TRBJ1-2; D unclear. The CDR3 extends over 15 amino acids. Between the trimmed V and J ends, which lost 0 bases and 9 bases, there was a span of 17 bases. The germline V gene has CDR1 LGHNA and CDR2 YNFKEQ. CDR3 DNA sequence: TGTGCCAGCAGCCAAGATAGAGGTTTTCAAAAGAGCTACACCTTC. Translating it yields CASSQDRGFQKSYTF.

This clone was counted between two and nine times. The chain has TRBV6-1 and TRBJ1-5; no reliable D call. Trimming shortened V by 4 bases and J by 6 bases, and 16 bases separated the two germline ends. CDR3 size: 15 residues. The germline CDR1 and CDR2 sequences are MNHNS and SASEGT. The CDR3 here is CASSVSWEGGQPQHF. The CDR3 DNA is TGTGCCAGCAGTGTTTCTTGGGAGGGAGGTCAGCCCCAGCATTTT.

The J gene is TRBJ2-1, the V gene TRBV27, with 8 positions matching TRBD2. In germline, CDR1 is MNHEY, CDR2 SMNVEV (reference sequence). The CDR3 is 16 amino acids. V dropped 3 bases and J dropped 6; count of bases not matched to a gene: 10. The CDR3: CASSFHPSGGFNEQFF. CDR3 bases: TGTGCCAGCAGTTTTCACCCAAGCGGGGGATTCAATGAGCAGTTCTTC.

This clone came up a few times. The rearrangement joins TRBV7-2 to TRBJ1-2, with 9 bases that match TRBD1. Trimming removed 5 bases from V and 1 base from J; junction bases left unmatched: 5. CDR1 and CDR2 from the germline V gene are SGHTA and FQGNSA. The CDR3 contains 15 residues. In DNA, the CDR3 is TGTGCCAGCAGCCCGCAGGGACAGGGTAACTATGGCTACACCTTC. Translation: CASSPQGQGNYGYTF.

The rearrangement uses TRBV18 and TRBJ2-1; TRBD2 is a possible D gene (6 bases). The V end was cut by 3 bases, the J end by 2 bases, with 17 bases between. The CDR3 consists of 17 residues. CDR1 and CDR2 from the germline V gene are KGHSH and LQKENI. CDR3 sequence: CASSPVVVAAAYNEQFF. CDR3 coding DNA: TGTGCCAGCTCACCGGTTGTCGTAGCGGCCGCCTACAATGAGCAGTTCTTC.

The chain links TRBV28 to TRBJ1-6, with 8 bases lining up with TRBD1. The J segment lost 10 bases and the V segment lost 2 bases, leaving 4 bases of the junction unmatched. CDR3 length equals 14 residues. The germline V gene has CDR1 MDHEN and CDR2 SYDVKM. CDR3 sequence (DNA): TGTGCCAGCAGTTTACGGACAGGGCTCTCACCCCTCCACTTT. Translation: CASSLRTGLSPLHF.

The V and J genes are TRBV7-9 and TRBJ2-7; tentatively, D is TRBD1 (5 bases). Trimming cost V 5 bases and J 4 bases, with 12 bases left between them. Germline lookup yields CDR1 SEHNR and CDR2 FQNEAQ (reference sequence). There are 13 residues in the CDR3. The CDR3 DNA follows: TGTGCCAGCAGCCACCCGACAGCGTACGAGCAGTACTTC. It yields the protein CASSHPTAYEQYF.

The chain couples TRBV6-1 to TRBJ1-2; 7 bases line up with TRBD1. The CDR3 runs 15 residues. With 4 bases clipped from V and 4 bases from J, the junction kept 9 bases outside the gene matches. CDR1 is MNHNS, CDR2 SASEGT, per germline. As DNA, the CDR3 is TGTGCCAGCAGTGTTGGAAACAGGGGTGCCTATGGCTACACCTTC. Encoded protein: CASSVGNRGAYGYTF.

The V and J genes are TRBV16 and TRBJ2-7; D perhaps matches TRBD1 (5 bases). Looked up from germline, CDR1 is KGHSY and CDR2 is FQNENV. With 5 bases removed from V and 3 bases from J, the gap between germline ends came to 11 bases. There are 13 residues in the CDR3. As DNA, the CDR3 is TGTGCCAGCAGCGGTCCAGGGATCTACGAGCAGTACTTC. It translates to CASSGPGIYEQYF.

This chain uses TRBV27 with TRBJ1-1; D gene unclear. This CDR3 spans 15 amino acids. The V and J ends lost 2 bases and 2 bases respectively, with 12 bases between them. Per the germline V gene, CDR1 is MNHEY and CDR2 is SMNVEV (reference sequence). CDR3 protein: CASSLRAAGNTEAFF. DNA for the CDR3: TGTGCCAGCAGTTTAAGAGCGGCGGGAAACACTGAAGCTTTCTTT.

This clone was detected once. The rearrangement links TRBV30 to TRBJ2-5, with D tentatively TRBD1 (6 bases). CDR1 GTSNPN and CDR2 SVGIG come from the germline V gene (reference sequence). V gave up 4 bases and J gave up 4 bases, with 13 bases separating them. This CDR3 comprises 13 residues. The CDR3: CAWTGTSRETQYF. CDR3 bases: TGTGCCTGGACAGGGACATCGCGAGAGACCCAGTACTTC.

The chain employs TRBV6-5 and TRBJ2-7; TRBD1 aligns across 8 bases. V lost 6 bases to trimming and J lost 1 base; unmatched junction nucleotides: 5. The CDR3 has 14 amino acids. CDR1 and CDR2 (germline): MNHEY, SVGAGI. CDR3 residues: CASSPRTGSYEQYF. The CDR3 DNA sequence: TGTGCCAGCAGCCCCAGGACAGGGTCCTACGAGCAGTACTTC.

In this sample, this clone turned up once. In DNA form, the CDR3 reads TGTGCCAGCAAGACCGGGACAGTGGGAAGCTACGAGCAGTACTTC. Translated, it gives CASKTGTVGSYEQYF. This chain connects TRBV27 to TRBJ2-5, with 7 bases fitting TRBD1. The J call could be wrong; TRBJ2-7 is a better fit for the DNA end. The length of the CDR3 is 15 residues. Germline loops: CDR1 MNHEY, CDR2 SMNVEV (reference sequence).

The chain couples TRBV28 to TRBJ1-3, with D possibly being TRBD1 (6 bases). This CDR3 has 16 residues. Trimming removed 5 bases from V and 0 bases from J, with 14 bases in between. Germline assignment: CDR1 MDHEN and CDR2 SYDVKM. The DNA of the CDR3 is TGTGCCAGCAGTCAATCAACAGGGTTCTCTGGAAACACCATATATTTT. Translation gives CASSQSTGFSGNTIYF.

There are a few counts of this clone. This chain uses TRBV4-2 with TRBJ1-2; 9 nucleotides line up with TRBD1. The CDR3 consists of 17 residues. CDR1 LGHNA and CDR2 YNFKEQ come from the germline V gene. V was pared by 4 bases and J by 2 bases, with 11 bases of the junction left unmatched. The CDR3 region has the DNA TGTGCCAGCAGCCGAGAGGGGCCTACAGGGGGCAACTATGGCTACACCTTC. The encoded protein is CASSREGPTGGNYGYTF.

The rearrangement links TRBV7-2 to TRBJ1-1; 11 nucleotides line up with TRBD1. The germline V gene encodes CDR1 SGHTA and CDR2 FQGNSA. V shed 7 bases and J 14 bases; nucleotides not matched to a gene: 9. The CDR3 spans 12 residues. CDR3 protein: CASTSTDRGLFF. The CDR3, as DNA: TGTGCCAGCACCTCTACGGACAGGGGGCTCTTCTTT.

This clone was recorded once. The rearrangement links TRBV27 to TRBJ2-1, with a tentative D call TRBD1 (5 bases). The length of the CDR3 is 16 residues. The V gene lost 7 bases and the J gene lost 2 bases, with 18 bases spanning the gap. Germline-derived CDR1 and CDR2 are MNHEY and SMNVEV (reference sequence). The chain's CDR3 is CASTRAGQGPYNEQFF. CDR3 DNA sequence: TGTGCCAGCACCCGGGCAGGGCAGGGCCCCTACAATGAGCAGTTCTTC.

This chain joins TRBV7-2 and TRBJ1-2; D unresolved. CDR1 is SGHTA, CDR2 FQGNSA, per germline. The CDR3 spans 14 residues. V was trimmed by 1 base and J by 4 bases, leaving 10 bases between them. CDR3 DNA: TGTGCCAGCAGCTTAGTCGGGGAACTCTATGGCTACACCTTC. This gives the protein CASSLVGELYGYTF.

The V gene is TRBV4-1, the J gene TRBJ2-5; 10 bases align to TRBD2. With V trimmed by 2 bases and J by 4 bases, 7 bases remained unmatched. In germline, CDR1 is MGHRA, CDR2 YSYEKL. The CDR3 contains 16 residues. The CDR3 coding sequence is TGCGCCAGCAGCCAACCAGCGGGGGGGCCGTCAGAGACCCAGTACTTC. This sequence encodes CASSQPAGGPSETQYF.

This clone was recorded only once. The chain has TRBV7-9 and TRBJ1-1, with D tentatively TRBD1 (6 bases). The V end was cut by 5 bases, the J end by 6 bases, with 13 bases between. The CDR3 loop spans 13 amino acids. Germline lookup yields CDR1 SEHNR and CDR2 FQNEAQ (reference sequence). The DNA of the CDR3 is TGTGCCAGCAGCACAAGCAGGGGCGCTGAAGCTTTCTTT. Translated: CASSTSRGAEAFF.

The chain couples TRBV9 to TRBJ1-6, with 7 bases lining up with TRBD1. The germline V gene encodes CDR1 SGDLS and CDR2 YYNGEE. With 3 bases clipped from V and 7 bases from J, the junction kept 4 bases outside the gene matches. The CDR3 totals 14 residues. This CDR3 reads CASSAKDRNSPLHF. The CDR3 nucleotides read TGTGCCAGCAGCGCTAAGGACAGGAATTCACCCCTCCACTTT. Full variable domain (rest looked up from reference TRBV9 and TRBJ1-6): DSGVTQTPKHLITATGQRVTLRCSPRSGDLSVYWYQQSLDQGLQFLIQYYNGEERAKGNILERFSAQQFPDLHSELNLSSLELGDSALYFCASSAKDRNSPLHFGNGTRLTVT.